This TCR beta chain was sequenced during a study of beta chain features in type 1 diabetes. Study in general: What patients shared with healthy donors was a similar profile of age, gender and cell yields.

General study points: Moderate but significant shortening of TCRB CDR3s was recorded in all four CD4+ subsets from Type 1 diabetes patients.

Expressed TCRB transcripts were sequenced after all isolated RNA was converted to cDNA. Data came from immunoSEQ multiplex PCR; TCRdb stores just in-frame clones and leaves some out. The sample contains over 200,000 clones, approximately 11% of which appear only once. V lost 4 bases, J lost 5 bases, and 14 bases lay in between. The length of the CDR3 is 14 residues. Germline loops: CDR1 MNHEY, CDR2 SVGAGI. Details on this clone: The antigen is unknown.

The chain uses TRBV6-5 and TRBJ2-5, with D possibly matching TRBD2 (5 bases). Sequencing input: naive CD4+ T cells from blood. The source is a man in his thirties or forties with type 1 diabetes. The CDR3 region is CASSSALRRETQYF. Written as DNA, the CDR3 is TGTGCCAGCAGTTCCGCCCTACGGAGGGAGACCCAGTACTTC.